This T cell receptor beta chain originates from a study of Graves' ophthalmopathy and Graves' hyperthyroidism. With 3 bases removed from V and 3 bases from J, the gap between germline ends came to 6 bases. CDR1 is DFQATT, CDR2 SNEGSKA, per germline (reference sequence). This CDR3 contains 11 residues. Researchers took RNA transcripts and amplified TCR beta CDR3 regions from them. An opening RT-PCR round employed HTBI primers and preceded a second-round multiplex PCR. TCRdb reprocessed the multiplex PCR reads via MiXCR and lists one record per CDR3 protein. Here the sample spans approximately 540,000 distinct CDR3 sequences, approximately 37% being singletons. The table lists this clonotype with many counts.

This TCR came from an adult man with Graves' hyperthyroidism. The sequenced sample consisted of peripheral blood or thyroid tissue (not recorded which). This chain connects TRBV20-1 to TRBJ2-7; D ambiguous. CDR3 loop: CSASADYEQYF. In nucleotides, the CDR3 is TGCAGTGCTAGTGCAGACTACGAGCAGTACTTC.